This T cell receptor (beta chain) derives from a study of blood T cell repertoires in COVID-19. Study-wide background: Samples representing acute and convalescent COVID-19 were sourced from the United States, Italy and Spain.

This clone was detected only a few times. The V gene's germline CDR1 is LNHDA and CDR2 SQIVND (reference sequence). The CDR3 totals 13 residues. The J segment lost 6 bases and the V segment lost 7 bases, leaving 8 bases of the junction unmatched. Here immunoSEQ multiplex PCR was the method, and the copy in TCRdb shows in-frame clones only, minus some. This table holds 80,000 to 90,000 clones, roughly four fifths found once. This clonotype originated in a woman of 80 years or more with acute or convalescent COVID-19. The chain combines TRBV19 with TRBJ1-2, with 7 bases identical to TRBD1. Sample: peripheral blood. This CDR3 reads CASTKDRRNGYTF. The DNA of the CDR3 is TGTGCCAGTACCAAGGACAGGAGAAATGGCTACACCTTC.